The T cell receptor beta chain under discussion was sequenced for a study of blood T cell repertoires in COVID-19. Study-wide background: Samples came from the United States, Italy and Spain, spanning acute and convalescent COVID-19.

Only one count was recorded for this clone. The assay was immunoSEQ multiplex PCR, and TCRdb's table has in-frame clones only and misses some. The sample comprises about 150,000 clones, over 80% of which are singletons, and around 6.1% rests with the top ten. Sequenced sample: peripheral blood. The TCR originated in a man at least 80 years old with acute or convalescent COVID-19.

CDR3 loop: CASSPGQVQEKLFF. CDR3 bases: TGTGCCAGCAGCCCAGGACAGGTGCAAGAAAAACTGTTTTTT. The chain carries TRBV5-4 and TRBJ1-4; 7 bases agree with TRBD1. Germline CDR1 is SGHNT and CDR2 is YYREEE (reference sequence). Trimming removed 4 bases from V and 8 bases from J; junction bases left unmatched: 8. The CDR3 contains 14 residues.